This is a list of T cell receptor beta chains from one sample in a study of cytomegalovirus exposure and HLA in healthy donors. The method was immunoSEQ multiplex PCR; TCRdb's version includes in-frame clones alone and lacks a portion of them. The profile shows about 140,000 clones, about four fifths of them singletons. The sequencing input was PBMCs. All receptors come from a man in his thirties or forties in good health and CMV-seronegative. CDR3s include the opening cysteine and the closing phenylalanine or tryptophan. A D gene is named only where the DNA matches it firmly.

CDR3aa: CASSDRTGAAPGANVLTF
v_gene: TRBV5-1
d_gene: TRBD1
len: 18
j_gene: TRBJ2-6

CDR3aa: CASSSPRGANGIGNEQFF
v_gene: TRBV7-9
d_gene: NA
len: 18
j_gene: TRBJ2-1

CDR3aa: CASSFPEGGAYEQYF
v_gene: TRBV5-4
d_gene: TRBD1
len: 15
j_gene: TRBJ2-7

CDR3aa: CASSLGNRGSSYNEQFF
v_gene: TRBV5-1
d_gene: TRBD1
len: 17
j_gene: TRBJ2-1

CDR3aa: CASSIGQGFYEQYF
v_gene: TRBV2
d_gene: TRBD1
len: 14
j_gene: TRBJ2-7

CDR3aa: CASSLFPPQGTRTYNEQFF
v_gene: TRBV28
d_gene: NA
len: 19
j_gene: TRBJ2-1

CDR3aa: CASGAGVPGDTQYF
v_gene: TRBV2
d_gene: TRBD2
len: 14
j_gene: TRBJ2-3

CDR3aa: CAISESNGSIYEQYF
v_gene: TRBV6-1
d_gene: NA
len: 15
j_gene: TRBJ2-7

CDR3aa: CASRFGQENTEAFF
v_gene: TRBV10-2
d_gene: TRBD1
len: 14
j_gene: TRBJ1-1

CDR3aa: CASSSGSPNTEAFF
v_gene: TRBV7-3
d_gene: NA
len: 14
j_gene: TRBJ1-1

CDR3aa: CASSFGTWEYGYTF
v_gene: TRBV5-6
d_gene: NA
len: 14
j_gene: TRBJ1-2

CDR3aa: CASSWGGRSTSGRRATSYNEQFF
v_gene: TRBV5-1
d_gene: TRBD2
len: 23
j_gene: TRBJ2-1

CDR3aa: CASSSGTVSGANVLTF
v_gene: TRBV5-1
d_gene: TRBD1
len: 16
j_gene: TRBJ2-6

CDR3aa: CASSRQGDLTDTQYF
v_gene: TRBV5-1
d_gene: TRBD1
len: 15
j_gene: TRBJ2-3

CDR3aa: CASSPGQLYNSPLHF
v_gene: TRBV28
d_gene: TRBD1
len: 15
j_gene: TRBJ1-6

CDR3aa: CASSIDPSAGGTDTQYF
v_gene: TRBV19
d_gene: TRBD2
len: 17
j_gene: TRBJ2-3

CDR3aa: CASSRDNRAQETQYF
v_gene: TRBV5-4
d_gene: NA
len: 15
j_gene: TRBJ2-5

CDR3aa: CASSYSRTGTYEQYF
v_gene: TRBV6-5
d_gene: TRBD1
len: 15
j_gene: TRBJ2-7

CDR3aa: CASSLRGAKYF
v_gene: TRBV28
d_gene: NA
len: 11
j_gene: TRBJ2-7

CDR3aa: CASSLSSGRARYEQFF
v_gene: TRBV27
d_gene: TRBD2
len: 16
j_gene: TRBJ2-1

CDR3aa: CASSLAAGVGQPQHF
v_gene: TRBV5-1
d_gene: NA
len: 15
j_gene: TRBJ1-5

CDR3aa: CASSSGLALGEQYF
v_gene: TRBV13
d_gene: TRBD2
len: 14
j_gene: TRBJ2-7

CDR3aa: CASRPPGLAGASEQYF
v_gene: TRBV5-1
d_gene: TRBD2
len: 16
j_gene: TRBJ2-7

CDR3aa: CAISESATGNTIYF
v_gene: TRBV10-3
d_gene: NA
len: 14
j_gene: TRBJ1-3

CDR3aa: CAGGGAAFF
v_gene: TRBV21-1
d_gene: NA
len: 9
j_gene: TRBJ1-1

CDR3aa: CASSPATGRSNQPQHF
v_gene: TRBV19
d_gene: TRBD1
len: 16
j_gene: TRBJ1-5

CDR3aa: CASSLSRQTGNYGYTF
v_gene: TRBV28
d_gene: TRBD1
len: 16
j_gene: TRBJ1-2

CDR3aa: CASSTPPGHSYEQYF
v_gene: TRBV27
d_gene: NA
len: 15
j_gene: TRBJ2-7

CDR3aa: CAIGASGRAGEQYF
v_gene: TRBV10-3
d_gene: TRBD2
len: 14
j_gene: TRBJ2-7

CDR3aa: CASSLSSGRSEQYF
v_gene: TRBV7-9
d_gene: TRBD2
len: 14
j_gene: TRBJ2-7

CDR3aa: CASSVGTGQGTDTQYF
v_gene: TRBV5-4
d_gene: TRBD1
len: 16
j_gene: TRBJ2-3

CDR3aa: CASRLGAGNTIYF
v_gene: TRBV19
d_gene: NA
len: 13
j_gene: TRBJ1-3

CDR3aa: CASSPPGGEKLFF
v_gene: TRBV7-2
d_gene: NA
len: 13
j_gene: TRBJ1-4

CDR3aa: CASSQGCEYGYTF
v_gene: TRBV4-1
d_gene: NA
len: 13
j_gene: TRBJ1-2

CDR3aa: CASSTDRVRTGELFF
v_gene: TRBV5-1
d_gene: TRBD1
len: 15
j_gene: TRBJ2-2

CDR3aa: CASSRGSYGYTF
v_gene: TRBV6-5
d_gene: NA
len: 12
j_gene: TRBJ1-2

CDR3aa: CASRRTGGPFYSGNTIYF
v_gene: TRBV6-7
d_gene: TRBD1
len: 18
j_gene: TRBJ1-3

CDR3aa: CASSPDREVFGKLFF
v_gene: TRBV7-9
d_gene: TRBD1
len: 15
j_gene: TRBJ1-4

CDR3aa: CASSDSAGEDTDTQYF
v_gene: TRBV2
d_gene: TRBD2
len: 16
j_gene: TRBJ2-3

CDR3aa: CASSLTGQGGTDTQYF
v_gene: TRBV7-9
d_gene: NA
len: 16
j_gene: TRBJ2-3

CDR3aa: CASSLLAGGGPYNEQFF
v_gene: TRBV28
d_gene: NA
len: 17
j_gene: TRBJ2-1

CDR3aa: CASSLIQGSYEQYF
v_gene: TRBV7-9
d_gene: TRBD1
len: 14
j_gene: TRBJ2-7

CDR3aa: CASSEQGGDEKLFF
v_gene: TRBV2
d_gene: TRBD1
len: 14
j_gene: TRBJ1-4

CDR3aa: CASSQGAGYEQFF
v_gene: TRBV5-4
d_gene: TRBD1
len: 13
j_gene: TRBJ2-1

CDR3aa: CASRTSGSKVPYF
v_gene: TRBV27
d_gene: TRBD2
len: 13
j_gene: TRBJ2-3

CDR3aa: CASSGDVKADTQYF
v_gene: TRBV9
d_gene: NA
len: 14
j_gene: TRBJ2-3

CDR3aa: CASSFGTGIDNEKLFF
v_gene: TRBV7-9
d_gene: TRBD1
len: 16
j_gene: TRBJ1-4

CDR3aa: CASKAVRQGIGELFF
v_gene: TRBV6-5
d_gene: TRBD1
len: 15
j_gene: TRBJ2-2

CDR3aa: CASSELVLAAYNEQFF
v_gene: TRBV6-1
d_gene: TRBD2
len: 16
j_gene: TRBJ2-1

CDR3aa: CASSTSGVGQETQYF
v_gene: TRBV5-1
d_gene: NA
len: 15
j_gene: TRBJ2-5

CDR3aa: CASSGRENTEAFF
v_gene: TRBV18
d_gene: NA
len: 13
j_gene: TRBJ1-1

CDR3aa: CASGSGLGYGYTF
v_gene: TRBV30
d_gene: NA
len: 13
j_gene: TRBJ1-2

CDR3aa: CASSSFRAAGEKLFF
v_gene: TRBV28
d_gene: NA
len: 15
j_gene: TRBJ1-4

CDR3aa: CASSLGQGTEAFF
v_gene: TRBV19
d_gene: TRBD1
len: 13
j_gene: TRBJ1-1

CDR3aa: CASSFSWDTLGVAGVYEQYF
v_gene: TRBV28
d_gene: TRBD2
len: 20
j_gene: TRBJ2-7